This T cell receptor beta chain is drawn from a study of post-analysis software for immune sequencing data. Study-wide results and caveats: Controls had lower frequencies than patients of a few TRBV segments, which included TRBV5-6, TRBV5-1 and TRBV20-1. Strong co-clustering by F measure was seen for same-batch samples.

Germline CDR1 SGHTS, CDR2 YDEGEE. Trimming left V 0 bases short and J 7 bases short, with 17 bases between. The CDR3 totals 16 residues. Remarks on this clonotype: Its antigen is unknown.

Unique molecular identifiers had been added to the TCR beta cDNA libraries. From the PCR reads, TCRdb called clonotypes with MiXCR, one entry per CDR3 protein. Among under 200,000 distinct CDR3 sequences listed, 25% to 30% were seen once. V and J are TRBV5-8 and TRBJ1-5, with D possibly TRBD1 on 6 matching bases. The TCR sequence derives from a girl aged 2-17 years with multiple sclerosis. Material: blood. The CDR3 is CASSLEVSGAGQPQHF. The CDR3 nucleotides are TGTGCCAGCAGCTTGGAGGTTTCGGGGGCGGGACAGCCCCAGCATTTT.